This T cell receptor (beta chain) was retrieved from a study of CD8 T cells in Susac syndrome. In the study overall: Blood was drawn from patients with Susac syndrome. At that point, they were therapy-naive, on corticosteroids, or on intravenous immunoglobulin alone.

In its sample, this clonotype was seen once. After extraction with the RNeasy kit, about 0.45 to 1 ug of the RNA was reverse transcribed using random hexamers. TCRdb called the immunoSEQ multiplex PCR reads again in MiXCR, with one record for every CDR3 protein. The repertoire holds more than 65,000 distinct CDR3 sequences, roughly 94% seen once, with roughly 0.44% in the top ten. CD8+ and CD4+ T cells from blood underwent TCR beta sequencing, which was carried out in a high-throughput format. This CDR3 is 11 amino acids long. Germline loops: CDR1 SGDLS, CDR2 YYNGEE. Trimming removed 5 bases from V and 5 bases from J, with 7 bases in between.

Sequencing used CD8+ T cells from PBMCs. The rearrangement uses TRBV9 and TRBJ1-2; D is undetermined. The clonotype originates from a human donor with Susac syndrome. The DNA of the CDR3 is TGTGCCAGCAGAGGACCATATGGCTACACCTTC. The encoded protein is CASRGPYGYTF.